The 31 T cell receptor beta chains listed next were all sequenced from one sample in a study of beta chain features in type 1 diabetes. cDNA synthesis used the whole RNA isolate, giving expressed TCRB sequences. Libraries were prepared by immunoSEQ multiplex PCR; TCRdb keeps only in-frame clonotypes and omits some of them. Of roughly 370,000 clones in the sample, approximately 15% were seen once. Sequenced: naive CD4+ T cells from blood. These receptors all stem from a man aged 25-40 years in good health.

This clone was recorded a few times. The rearrangement uses TRBV9 and TRBJ2-3, with D hard to call. The length of the CDR3 is 13 residues. Deletions cut 0 bases from V and 5 bases from J, with 7 bases between. Looked up from germline, CDR1 is SGDLS and CDR2 is YYNGEE. The CDR3 DNA is TGTGCCAGCAGCGTAGTAAGAGGAGATACGCAGTATTTT. Protein sequence: CASSVVRGDTQYF.

This sequence joins TRBV9 and TRBJ2-1; 10 bases map to TRBD1. Per the germline V gene, CDR1 is SGDLS and CDR2 is YYNGEE. With 0 bases clipped from V and 7 bases from J, the junction kept 7 bases outside the gene matches. The CDR3 spans 16 residues. CDR3 residues: CASSVAGQGTGNEQFF. For the CDR3, the DNA is TGTGCCAGCAGCGTAGCGGGACAGGGGACTGGAAATGAGCAGTTCTTC.

The rearrangement uses TRBV25-1 and TRBJ2-1; 8 bases are shared with TRBD2. Germline values: CDR1 MGHDK, CDR2 SYGVNS. CDR3 length: 17 amino acids. J lost 4 bases, V lost 3 bases, and 11 bases had no gene match. CDR3 DNA sequence: TGTGCCAGCAGTGAGGGGCGCGGCGGGAGGCAATACAATGAGCAGTTCTTC. It specifies CASSEGRGGRQYNEQFF.

The sample holds a few counts of this clone. The rearrangement uses TRBV6-5 and TRBJ2-1; D possibly matches TRBD1 or TRBD2 (5 bases each). V shed 1 base and J shed 7 bases, with 17 bases lying between them. Germline V lookup: CDR1 MNHEY, CDR2 SVGAGI. The CDR3 consists of 16 residues. CDR3 in DNA: TGTGCCAGCAGTTACTTCTTGGGACGGGGTCGGAATGAGCAGTTCTTC. Its protein product is CASSYFLGRGRNEQFF.

This chain links TRBV11-2 with TRBJ2-3; the D gene is possibly TRBD1 (6 bases). The germline V and J ends were trimmed by 6 bases and 0 bases, with 16 bases remaining between them. Per germline, CDR1 SGHAT and CDR2 FQNNGV. This CDR3 is 16 amino acids long. This CDR3 reads CASRKRGFASTDTQYF. In nucleotides, the CDR3 is TGTGCCAGCAGAAAGAGGGGGTTCGCTAGCACAGATACGCAGTATTTT.

The chain couples TRBV2 to TRBJ1-2, with 7 bases fitting TRBD1. The germline CDR1 and CDR2 sequences are SNHLY and FYNNEI. This CDR3 has 11 amino acids. V lost 6 bases and J lost 7; bases outside the gene matches: 2. As DNA, the CDR3 is TGTGCCAGCAGGACAGGGAGTGGCTACACCTTC. It codes for CASRTGSGYTF.

The chain couples TRBV9 to TRBJ1-5; D gene ambiguous. Germline-derived CDR1 and CDR2 are SGDLS and YYNGEE. The CDR3 runs to 13 residues. The V end was cut by 3 bases, the J end by 6 bases, with 10 bases between. CDR3 bases: TGTGCCAGCAGCGCGACGGAGAGTCAGCCCCAGCATTTT. Translated: CASSATESQPQHF.

CDR3 region: CASSTGLAGNEQFF. The CDR3 DNA reads as TGTGCCAGCAGCACCGGACTAGCGGGGAATGAGCAGTTCTTC. V usage is TRBV5-4 and J usage is TRBJ2-1; 12 positions match TRBD2. The germline V gene encodes CDR1 SGHNT and CDR2 YYREEE (reference sequence). This CDR3 is built from 14 residues. The ends lost 4 bases at V and 7 bases at J; junction bases unmatched: 3. Filled out from reference TRBV5-4 and TRBJ2-1, the complete variable domain reads ETGVTQSPTHLIKTRGQQVTLRCSSQSGHNTVSWYQQALGQGPQFIFQYYREEENGRGNFPPRFSGLQFPNYSSELNVNALELDDSALYLCASSTGLAGNEQFFGPGTRLTVL.

The table lists this clone with a few counts. The CDR3 sequence: CASSPLLAARLRGQNTEAFF. The CDR3 bases are TGTGCCAGCTCACCACTCCTCGCCGCCAGGCTGAGGGGACAGAACACTGAAGCTTTCTTT. This sequence joins TRBV18 and TRBJ1-1; D perhaps matches TRBD1 (6 bases). CDR1 is KGHSH, CDR2 LQKENI, per germline. The CDR3 sequence is 20 residues long. Between the trimmed V and J ends, which lost 1 base and 1 base, there was a span of 25 bases.

This clone appeared a few times. V usage is TRBV6-5 and J usage is TRBJ2-5; D gene ambiguous. Between the trimmed V and J ends, which lost 0 bases and 5 bases, there was a span of 10 bases. Looked up from germline, CDR1 is MNHEY and CDR2 is SVGAGI. This CDR3 region has 14 residues. The CDR3 nucleotides are TGTGCCAGCAGTTACTCTTTAGGACGGGAGACCCAGTACTTC. Residues: CASSYSLGRETQYF.

This clone has only a few counts. V usage is TRBV5-4 and J usage is TRBJ2-5; TRBD2 agrees at 10 bases. The V segment lost 0 bases and the J segment 9 bases; nucleotides outside the gene matches: 11. CDR3 size: 16 residues. Germline CDR1 is SGHNT and CDR2 is YYREEE (reference sequence). The chain's CDR3 is CASSLVSGLAARAQYF. The CDR3 coding sequence is TGTGCCAGCAGCTTGGTTTCCGGACTAGCGGCCCGGGCCCAGTACTTC.

The chain is built from TRBV11-2 and TRBJ2-1; 13 nucleotides line up with TRBD2. V was pared by 3 bases and J by 8 bases, with 4 bases of the junction left unmatched. Germline loops: CDR1 SGHAT, CDR2 FQNNGV. The CDR3 spans 15 residues. As DNA, the CDR3 is TGTGCCAGCAGCTTCGGGACTAGCGGGATCGATGAGCAGTTCTTC. This gives the protein CASSFGTSGIDEQFF.

This chain links TRBV15 with TRBJ2-1, with D possibly TRBD2 on 5 matching bases. The V gene lost 1 base and the J gene lost 6 bases, with 10 bases spanning the gap. Looked up from germline, CDR1 is LNHNV and CDR2 is YYDKDF (reference sequence). The CDR3 runs to 14 residues. CDR3 DNA: TGTGCCACCAGCAGAGCTAGAACTAGCAATGAGCAGTTCTTC. Translation gives CATSRARTSNEQFF.

This clone was observed a handful of times. The gene calls are TRBV25-1 and TRBJ2-2; 12 positions agree with TRBD1. V trimming: 3 bases; J trimming: 6 bases; junction bases outside the gene matches: 8. The CDR3 consists of 17 residues. Germline V gene lookup returns CDR1 MGHDK and CDR2 SYGVNS. The CDR3 sequence is CASSEGQGAAVAGELFF. DNA for the CDR3: TGTGCCAGCAGTGAGGGACAGGGGGCGGCTGTAGCCGGGGAGCTGTTTTTT.

The V gene is TRBV27, the J gene TRBJ2-5; no reliable D call. V lost 5 bases and J 1 base, leaving 11 bases between the germline ends. CDR1 MNHEY and CDR2 SMNVEV come from the germline V gene (reference sequence). The CDR3 covers 14 residues. The CDR3 bases are TGTGCCAGCAGTAGAAGGCTATTCCAAGAGACCCAGTACTTC. Translating it yields CASSRRLFQETQYF.

The V gene is TRBV9, the J gene TRBJ2-1; D gene unclear. Trimming removed 0 bases at V and 7 bases at J, with 8 bases between. The germline V gene encodes CDR1 SGDLS and CDR2 YYNGEE. This CDR3 has 13 residues. The CDR3 bases are TGTGCCAGCAGCGTAGCTCGGCAGAATGAGCAGTTCTTC. Encoded protein: CASSVARQNEQFF.

The rearrangement links TRBV4-3 to TRBJ2-1; a weak D match, TRBD1 (5 bases). Germline lookup yields CDR1 LGHNA and CDR2 YSLEER. V dropped 0 bases and J dropped 6 bases, with 12 bases sitting between them. This CDR3 comprises 15 residues. The CDR3 region has the DNA TGCGCCAGCAGCCAAGAAAGGCAGGGCGGCAATGAGCAGTTCTTC. As protein: CASSQERQGGNEQFF.

The count of this clone is one. The chain couples TRBV2 to TRBJ2-7; the D gene is possibly TRBD2 (6 bases). The CDR3 has 15 residues. Germline assignment: CDR1 SNHLY and CDR2 FYNNEI. V lost 3 bases, J lost 0 bases, and 12 bases lay in between. CDR3 nucleotide sequence: TGTGCCAGCAGTGAGAGACTAGAGAGCTCCTACGAGCAGTACGTC. Its translation: CASSERLESSYEQYV.

This clone was recorded a few times. V gene TRBV27 combines with J gene TRBJ1-2; D unresolved. Germline lookup yields CDR1 MNHEY and CDR2 SMNVEV (reference sequence). This CDR3 spans 12 amino acids. V was pared by 8 bases and J by 7 bases, with 14 bases between. CDR3 sequence (DNA): TGTGCCAGCCAGGCCCAGTGGGGTGGCTACACCTTC. As protein: CASQAQWGGYTF.

The V call is TRBV9, the J call TRBJ2-1, with TRBD2 matching 7 bases. The CDR3 covers 16 residues. With V trimmed by 4 bases and J by 4 bases, 11 bases remained unmatched. Germline CDR1 SGDLS, CDR2 YYNGEE. The CDR3 region has the DNA TGTGCCAGCAGCCCCGACCCAGCGGGATCTTACAATGAGCAGTTCTTC. Translation gives CASSPDPAGSYNEQFF. Looking up the rest from reference TRBV9 and TRBJ2-1 gives the full variable domain: DSGVTQTPKHLITATGQRVTLRCSPRSGDLSVYWYQQSLDQGLQFLIQYYNGEERAKGNILERFSAQQFPDLHSELNLSSLELGDSALYFCASSPDPAGSYNEQFFGPGTRLTVL.

This clone was picked up a small number of times. The CDR3 bases are TGTGCCAGCAGCAAAGACTCGGCAACTAGCGGGGGCTCCTACAATGAGCAGTTCTTC. As protein: CASSKDSATSGGSYNEQFF. The chain combines TRBV21-1 with TRBJ2-1; the D call in the table, TRBD2, was not verified against the DNA. TRBV21-1 is a recognized pseudogene. The length of the CDR3 is 19 residues.

J is TRBJ2-5 and V is TRBV7-2; D is perhaps TRBD2 (6 bases). V gave up 3 bases and J gave up 1 base, with 9 bases separating them. CDR1 SGHTA and CDR2 FQGNSA come from the germline V gene. This CDR3 comprises 14 residues. DNA for the CDR3: TGTGCCAGCAGCTTTAGCGGCATCCAAGAGACCCAGTACTTC. It specifies CASSFSGIQETQYF.

The chain has TRBV6-5 and TRBJ2-7; TRBD1 is a possible D gene (6 bases). The CDR3 covers 15 residues. V gave up 10 bases and J gave up 0 bases, with 19 bases separating them. Germline CDR1 and CDR2: MNHEY and SVGAGI. In nucleotides, the CDR3 is TGTGCCACCCGCCAGTCCTACAGGGACTCCTACGAGCAGTACTTC. Residues: CATRQSYRDSYEQYF.

The chain joins TRBV7-9 to TRBJ1-2, with 10 bases identical to TRBD1. After removal of 5 bases from V and 8 bases from J, the junction contained 5 bases not matched to a gene. The length of the CDR3 is 13 residues. CDR1 is SEHNR, CDR2 FQNEAQ, per germline (reference sequence). The CDR3 sequence: CASSPGTGVGYTF. The CDR3, as DNA: TGTGCCAGCAGCCCCGGGACAGGGGTCGGCTACACCTTC.

A few counts support this clone. This rearrangement joins TRBV9 to TRBJ2-1; 10 bases are shared with TRBD2. The length of the CDR3 is 15 residues. Germline V gene sequence: CDR1 SGDLS, CDR2 YYNGEE. J was trimmed by 10 bases and V by 1 base; bases with no gene match: 8. CDR3 protein: CASSVSSSGSGEQFF. The CDR3 DNA follows: TGTGCCAGCAGCGTAAGCTCTAGCGGGAGCGGGGAGCAGTTCTTC.

Regarding this clone: The same CDR3 is also encoded by other DNA sequences in this sample. The chain has TRBV29-1 and TRBJ2-2; 7 nucleotides match TRBD2. The CDR3 extends over 12 amino acids. Losses at the gene ends were 2 bases for V and 6 bases for J; bases not matched to a gene: 0. Germline V lookup: CDR1 SQVTM, CDR2 ANQGSEA. CDR3 sequence reads: CSVERGAGELFF. For the CDR3, the DNA is TGCAGCGTTGAACGGGGGGCCGGGGAGCTGTTTTTT.

This clone was seen a few times. The chain recombines TRBV7-9 with TRBJ2-2; D is unresolved. CDR3 size: 10 residues. Germline V CDR1 and CDR2: SEHNR, FQNEAQ (reference sequence). Trimming shortened V by 8 bases and J by 7 bases, and 5 bases separated the two germline ends. CDR3: CASGVGELFF. The DNA for the CDR3 is TGTGCCAGCGGAGTCGGGGAGCTGTTTTTT.

The chain joins TRBV5-1 to TRBJ2-5, with 7 bases that match TRBD2. The junction had 2 bases not matched to a gene; V was cut back by 2 bases and J by 1 base. The CDR3 has 14 amino acids. Germline CDR1 is SGHRS and CDR2 is YFSETQ. The CDR3 coding sequence is TGCGCCAGCAGCTTCCCTAGCGGCCAAGAGACCCAGTACTTC. This encodes CASSFPSGQETQYF.

The rearrangement uses TRBV6-6 and TRBJ2-7, with 7 nucleotides matching TRBD2. CDR3 length equals 14 residues. V shed 6 bases and J 3 bases; nucleotides not matched to a gene: 8. CDR1 MNHNY and CDR2 SVGAGI come from the germline V gene (reference sequence). The CDR3 spells CASRRTGGYYEQYV. CDR3 bases: TGTGCCAGCAGAAGAACGGGAGGCTACTACGAGCAGTACGTC.

This clone has only a few counts. This sequence joins TRBV7-9 and TRBJ2-7, with a weak D call TRBD1 (5 bases). Trimming stripped 5 bases from V and 0 bases from J, with 11 bases between. Germline CDR1 and CDR2: SEHNR and FQNEAQ (reference sequence). The CDR3 extends over 14 amino acids. The CDR3 here is CASSRDSFSYEQYV. Written as DNA, the CDR3 is TGTGCCAGCAGCCGTGACAGCTTCTCCTACGAGCAGTACGTC.

This clone was counted a few times. CDR3 region: CASSQDRLGLSQYF. The CDR3 DNA sequence: TGCGCCAGCAGCCAAGATCGGCTAGGGCTGTCTCAGTACTTC. V and J are TRBV4-1 and TRBJ2-7, with D uncertain. Germline V gene data show CDR1 as MGHRA and CDR2 as YSYEKL. Trimming stripped 0 bases from V and 10 bases from J, with 16 bases between. The CDR3 runs 14 residues.